This T cell receptor beta chain derives from a study of T cell repertoires in cytomegalovirus infection. Study findings and constraints: Public TCR beta family frequency separated CMV-and-HLA carriers, including in an independent cohort.

Using its own MiXCR run on the reads, TCRdb lists one record per CDR3 protein. The sample records around 530,000 distinct CDR3 sequences, about 26% being singletons. Germline V gene lookup returns CDR1 MGHRA and CDR2 YSYEKL. V shed 1 base and J 9 bases; nucleotides not matched to a gene: 5. The CDR3 length is 15 residues. Many counts were recorded for this clonotype. Its specificity is not known. V is TRBV4-1 and J is TRBJ1-6; 8 bases are a match to TRBD1. Sample: PBMCs. The TCR was taken from a human donor in good health (CMV status not recorded). Some clones in this sample may be carry-over from other donors' samples. The CDR3 nucleotides read TGCGCCAGCAGCCAAGTTCGGACAGGGACTTCACCCCTCCACTTT. Its translation is CASSQVRTGTSPLHF.